The rows below give T cell receptor beta chains drawn from one sample of a study of blood T cell repertoires in COVID-19. Some clones are missing from TCRdb's copy, which holds only in-frame ones; the method was immunoSEQ multiplex PCR. This sample carries tens of thousands of clones, approximately 91% of them seen once, and the ten largest clones take roughly 36%. Sequenced material: peripheral blood. The receptors stem from a man aged 60-69 years with active or convalescent COVID-19. The CDR3 runs from the conserved cysteine through the conserved F or W. Each record gives: CDR3 DNA, CDR3 protein, J gene, clone size, V gene, D gene. A D gene is named only where the DNA matches it firmly. The size of a clone is reported for some rows only, either as once, few or many, or as a class for expanded clones.

CDR3 DNA: TGCGCCAGCAGCTTGGATGAAGGGACATCCTCCGGCTACACCTTC
CDR3 protein: CASSLDEGTSSGYTF
J gene: TRBJ1-2
clone size: .
V gene: TRBV5-1
D gene: .

CDR3 DNA: TGTGCCAGCAGTGGGACAGGGAATTCACCCCTCCACTTT
CDR3 protein: CASSGTGNSPLHF
J gene: TRBJ1-6
clone size: .
V gene: TRBV12-3/TRBV12-4
D gene: TRBD1

CDR3 DNA: TGCGCCAGCAGCTTGATTACAGGGGGGAATTCACCCCTCCACTTT
CDR3 protein: CASSLITGGNSPLHF
J gene: TRBJ1-6
clone size: .
V gene: TRBV5-1
D gene: TRBD1

CDR3 DNA: TGTGCCACCACAGGGGTCCCTGGAAACACCATATATTTT
CDR3 protein: CATTGVPGNTIYF
J gene: TRBJ1-3
clone size: .
V gene: TRBV19
D gene: TRBD1

CDR3 DNA: TGTGCCAGCAGCTACGGGACTCTACTAGAGGATGAGCAGTTCTTC
CDR3 protein: CASSYGTLLEDEQFF
J gene: TRBJ2-1
clone size: .
V gene: TRBV9
D gene: .

CDR3 DNA: TGTGCCAGCAGCCCTGGGAGGGACACTGAAGCTTTCTTT
CDR3 protein: CASSPGRDTEAFF
J gene: TRBJ1-1
clone size: .
V gene: TRBV12-3/TRBV12-4
D gene: .

CDR3 DNA: TGTGCCAGTAGTACCCTCAACAGGGGGAGCTCCTATAATTCACCCCTCCACTTT
CDR3 protein: CASSTLNRGSSYNSPLHF
J gene: TRBJ1-6
clone size: .
V gene: TRBV19
D gene: TRBD1

CDR3 DNA: TGCGCCAGCAGCTTGACAGGGAGGGTGGCCGGGGAGCTGTTTTTT
CDR3 protein: CASSLTGRVAGELFF
J gene: TRBJ2-2
clone size: .
V gene: TRBV5-1
D gene: .

CDR3 DNA: TGTGCCAGCAGCCGGACAGGCGGGGCCGGGGAGCTGTTTTTT
CDR3 protein: CASSRTGGAGELFF
J gene: TRBJ2-2
clone size: .
V gene: TRBV6-5
D gene: .

CDR3 DNA: TGTGCCAGCAGCCCAGGTGGCGGGAGGGCCAATGAGCAGTTCTTC
CDR3 protein: CASSPGGGRANEQFF
J gene: TRBJ2-1
clone size: .
V gene: TRBV7-8
D gene: TRBD2

CDR3 DNA: TGTGCCAGCAGCGCACAGGGGGCGGATGAAAAACTGTTTTTT
CDR3 protein: CASSAQGADEKLFF
J gene: TRBJ1-4
clone size: .
V gene: TRBV2
D gene: TRBD1

CDR3 DNA: TGCGCCAGCAGCCCAGATCCTCACAGCTCTGGAAACACCATATATTTT
CDR3 protein: CASSPDPHSSGNTIYF
J gene: TRBJ1-3
clone size: .
V gene: TRBV4-1
D gene: .

CDR3 DNA: TGTGCCAGTAGTACTCGAGCGGGAGAAGAGACCCAGTACTTC
CDR3 protein: CASSTRAGEETQYF
J gene: TRBJ2-5
clone size: .
V gene: TRBV19
D gene: TRBD2

CDR3 DNA: TGTGCCAGCAGTGCGACAGGGAACTATGGCTACACCTTC
CDR3 protein: CASSATGNYGYTF
J gene: TRBJ1-2
clone size: .
V gene: TRBV2
D gene: TRBD1

CDR3 DNA: TGTGCCAGTAACCGGGGGGGCCCCTATGGCTACACCTTC
CDR3 protein: CASNRGGPYGYTF
J gene: TRBJ1-2
clone size: .
V gene: TRBV19
D gene: .

CDR3 DNA: TGTGCCAGCAGTTGGCAGGGTACCTATGGCTACACCTTC
CDR3 protein: CASSWQGTYGYTF
J gene: TRBJ1-2
clone size: .
V gene: TRBV28
D gene: .

CDR3 DNA: TGTGCCAGCAGTTCAGGGGTTGCAAACACCATATATTTT
CDR3 protein: CASSSGVANTIYF
J gene: TRBJ1-3
clone size: .
V gene: TRBV28
D gene: .

CDR3 DNA: TGTGCCAGCAGCTTAGGGGAGGGAACAGGGAATGGCTACACCTTC
CDR3 protein: CASSLGEGTGNGYTF
J gene: TRBJ1-2
clone size: .
V gene: TRBV7-9
D gene: .

CDR3 DNA: TGTGCCAGCACTAGCGGGAGGGCTGCAGATACGCAGTATTTT
CDR3 protein: CASTSGRAADTQYF
J gene: TRBJ2-3
clone size: .
V gene: TRBV7-8
D gene: TRBD2

CDR3 DNA: TGTGCCAGCAGTTTAGGCGGGTACGGGAGAAACTATAATTCACCCCTCCACTTT
CDR3 protein: CASSLGGYGRNYNSPLHF
J gene: TRBJ1-6
clone size: .
V gene: TRBV28
D gene: .

CDR3 DNA: TGCAGCGTTGAAGGAGCCCACAGGGGGCGTAGCACTGAAGCTTTCTTT
CDR3 protein: CSVEGAHRGRSTEAFF
J gene: TRBJ1-1
clone size: once
V gene: TRBV29-1
D gene: TRBD1

CDR3 DNA: TGTGCCACCAGCAGAGATGGATGGCGGGGAAGCACAGATACGCAGTATTTT
CDR3 protein: CATSRDGWRGSTDTQYF
J gene: TRBJ2-3
clone size: .
V gene: TRBV15
D gene: .

CDR3 DNA: TGTGCCAGCAGCTTGATCTGGGGGGAGATACGGGAGACCCAGTACTTC
CDR3 protein: CASSLIWGEIRETQYF
J gene: TRBJ2-5
clone size: once
V gene: TRBV5-6
D gene: .

CDR3 DNA: TGTGCCAGCGGGTTGACTAGCGGGGGGATTATCACAGATACGCAGTATTTT
CDR3 protein: CASGLTSGGIITDTQYF
J gene: TRBJ2-3
clone size: .
V gene: TRBV2
D gene: TRBD2

CDR3 DNA: TGTGCCAGCAGGAACGACAGGGGGAACACTGAAGCTTTCTTT
CDR3 protein: CASRNDRGNTEAFF
J gene: TRBJ1-1
clone size: .
V gene: TRBV5-8
D gene: TRBD1

CDR3 DNA: TGTGCCAGTACTCTAGATCCTACTCTACACAGCTCTGGAAACACCATATATTTT
CDR3 protein: CASTLDPTLHSSGNTIYF
J gene: TRBJ1-3
clone size: .
V gene: TRBV19
D gene: .

CDR3 DNA: TGTGCCAGCAGCCCTCGGCTAGGGGCAGGGAATTCACCCCTCCACTTT
CDR3 protein: CASSPRLGAGNSPLHF
J gene: TRBJ1-6
clone size: .
V gene: TRBV7-6
D gene: .

CDR3 DNA: TGTGCCAGCAGCCCACCCCCTTCGGGGGAAAAAACAGATACGCAGTATTTT
CDR3 protein: CASSPPPSGEKTDTQYF
J gene: TRBJ2-3
clone size: few
V gene: TRBV14
D gene: .

CDR3 DNA: TGTGCCAGCAGCCTCACAGGGCCCTCCGACAATGAGCAGTTCTTC
CDR3 protein: CASSLTGPSDNEQFF
J gene: TRBJ2-1
clone size: few
V gene: TRBV5-4
D gene: .

CDR3 DNA: TGTGCCACCACGAGTATGGGACAGGGTGGGGAGACCCAGTACTTC
CDR3 protein: CATTSMGQGGETQYF
J gene: TRBJ2-5
clone size: .
V gene: TRBV19
D gene: TRBD1

CDR3 DNA: TGTGCCAGTAGTGCATCGGGACTCCGCAACTACAATGAGCAGTTCTTC
CDR3 protein: CASSASGLRNYNEQFF
J gene: TRBJ2-1
clone size: .
V gene: TRBV19
D gene: .